The 28 T cell receptor beta chains presented below share a single source sample, sequenced in a study of OX40 agonist ivuxolimab in advanced cancers. Using immunoSEQ multiplex PCR, the repertoire was profiled, and TCRdb retains in-frame clones only, with some absent. The sample carries some 47,000 clones, 70% to 80% recorded once. The sequenced sample was CD4+ or CD8+ T cells sorted from blood, obtained in a trial of the OX40 agonist ivuxolimab. These receptor sequences come from an adult with an advanced solid tumor such as melanoma, head and neck, liver or kidney cancer.

The rearrangement uses TRBV5-8 and TRBJ2-1; 8 nucleotides match TRBD2. V trimming: 1 base; J trimming: 1 base; junction bases outside the gene matches: 4. Germline V gene data show CDR1 as SGHTS and CDR2 as YDEGEE. This CDR3 is 16 amino acids long. In DNA form, the CDR3 reads TGTGCCAGCAGCTTGTGGTCGGGGGGGTCCTACAATGAGCAGTTCTTC. Translating it yields CASSLWSGGSYNEQFF. Full variable domain (remainder filled in from reference TRBV5-8 and TRBJ2-1): EAGVTQSPTHLIKTRGQQATLRCSPISGHTSVYWYQQALGLGLQFLLWYDEGEERNRGNFPPRFSGRQFPNYSSELNVNALELEDSALYLCASSLWSGGSYNEQFFGPGTRLTVL.

The chain is built from TRBV10-3 and TRBJ2-5; TRBD2 is a possible D gene (5 bases). The CDR3 sequence is 13 residues long. V shed 2 bases and J shed 1 base, with 5 bases lying between them. Germline values: CDR1 ENHRY, CDR2 SYGVKD. DNA of the CDR3: TGTGCCATCAGTGAGGGACTCCAAGAGACCCAGTACTTC. This encodes CAISEGLQETQYF.

The chain has TRBV9 and TRBJ1-1, with TRBD1 as a possible D gene (5 bases). Trimming left V 1 base short and J 4 bases short, with 23 bases between. This CDR3 has 18 residues. Germline V gives CDR1 SGDLS, CDR2 YYNGEE. The CDR3 reads CASSVRGRQTFWCTEAFF. For the CDR3, the DNA is TGTGCCAGCAGCGTAAGGGGTAGGCAGACATTTTGGTGCACTGAAGCTTTCTTT. The complete variable domain, with remaining parts taken from reference TRBV9 and TRBJ1-1, reads DSGVTQTPKHLITATGQRVTLRCSPRSGDLSVYWYQQSLDQGLQFLIQYYNGEERAKGNILERFSAQQFPDLHSELNLSSLELGDSALYFCASSVRGRQTFWCTEAFFGQGTRLTVV.

This clone showed up just once. The gene calls are TRBV29-1 and TRBJ2-1; no reliable D call. Germline V CDR1 and CDR2: SQVTM, ANQGSEA. V was shortened by 4 bases and J by 8 bases, with 12 bases between the two germline ends. The CDR3 consists of 12 residues. The CDR3 is CSVVREYDEQFF. CDR3 sequence (DNA): TGCAGCGTTGTGCGTGAGTACGATGAGCAGTTCTTC.

The chain joins TRBV7-9 to TRBJ1-2, with 7 positions matching TRBD1. The CDR3 contains 15 residues. Germline V CDR1 and CDR2: SEHNR, FQNEAQ (reference sequence). Unmatched junction bases numbered 8, after V lost 3 bases and J lost 4 bases. DNA for the CDR3: TGTGCCAGCAGCTTCCCTGACAGGGACCCCTATGGCTACACCTTC. Translating gives CASSFPDRDPYGYTF.

This chain joins TRBV5-4 and TRBJ1-1; D gene uncertain. The CDR3 loop spans 13 amino acids. V was cut by 1 base and J by 1 base, with 5 bases left in between. Looked up from germline, CDR1 is SGHNT and CDR2 is YYREEE (reference sequence). In DNA form, the CDR3 reads TGTGCCAGCAGCTTGTTTGGGAACACTGAAGCTTTCTTT. This translates into CASSLFGNTEAFF.

The chain has TRBV20-1 and TRBJ2-7, with D tentatively TRBD2 (7 bases). There are 11 residues in the CDR3. Germline V gene sequence: CDR1 DFQATT, CDR2 SNEGSKA (reference sequence). The CDR3 DNA follows: TGCAGCGGAGGGGGGGGCCACGAGCAGTACTTC. Its translation: CSGGGGHEQYF.

J is TRBJ2-1 and V is TRBV6-5, with unresolved D. This CDR3 comprises 13 residues. V was clipped by 3 bases and J by 8 bases, with 11 bases between them. The V gene's germline CDR1 is MNHEY and CDR2 SVGAGI. The CDR3 nucleotides are TGTGCCAGCAGTTATCGTTCGAGTTATGAGCAGTTCTTC. This gives the protein CASSYRSSYEQFF.

The chain uses TRBV11-3 and TRBJ1-1; 8 bases are shared with TRBD1. After removal of 4 bases from V and 3 bases from J, the junction contained 7 bases not matched to a gene. This CDR3 has 15 amino acids. The germline CDR1 and CDR2 sequences are SGHNT and YENEEA. The DNA for the CDR3 is TGTGCCAGCAGCTCCCGGACAGGGTACGACACTGAAGCTTTCTTT. Translating gives CASSSRTGYDTEAFF. The variable domain in full, completed from reference TRBV11-3 and TRBJ1-1, reads EAGVVQSPRYKIIEKKQPVAFWCNPISGHNTLYWYLQNLGQGPELLIRYENEEAVDDSQLPKDRFSAERLKGVDSTLKIQPAELGDSAVYLCASSSRTGYDTEAFFGQGTRLTVV.

The table lists this clone with a few counts. The gene calls are TRBV9 and TRBJ1-1; D remains ambiguous. The CDR3 loop spans 14 amino acids. Trimming cost V 0 bases and J 7 bases, with 13 bases left between them. CDR1 is SGDLS and CDR2 is YYNGEE in the germline V gene. The CDR3 loop is CASSVVARDGEAFF. The DNA for the CDR3 is TGTGCCAGCAGCGTAGTAGCCCGTGATGGTGAAGCTTTCTTT.

The chain links TRBV7-3 to TRBJ1-1; D remains ambiguous. In germline, CDR1 is SGHTA, CDR2 FQGTGA. The CDR3 is 14 residues long. Trimming removed 5 bases at V and 3 bases at J, with 13 bases between. This CDR3 is CASSVSQEDTEAFF. The CDR3 DNA reads TGTGCCAGCAGCGTGTCTCAGGAGGACACTGAAGCTTTCTTT.

V gene TRBV29-1 combines with J gene TRBJ1-3; 7 bases line up with TRBD1. With 7 bases clipped from V and 4 bases from J, the junction kept 10 bases outside the gene matches. The CDR3 consists of 14 residues. Per germline, CDR1 SQVTM and CDR2 ANQGSEA. CDR3 nucleotides: TGCAGCGCCGCAGGGGGGCTGGAGGGAAACACCATATATTTT. Protein product: CSAAGGLEGNTIYF.

This clone came up once. The chain recombines TRBV15 with TRBJ1-3; D ambiguous. Germline V gene lookup returns CDR1 LNHNV and CDR2 YYDKDF (reference sequence). The CDR3 contains 17 residues. Between the trimmed V and J ends, which lost 1 base and 4 bases, there was a span of 17 bases. The CDR3 region has the DNA TGTGCCACCAGCAGAGGAGGGCCCAGCGGCAACGGAAACACCATATATTTT. This encodes CATSRGGPSGNGNTIYF.

V gene TRBV11-2 combines with J gene TRBJ1-1; 8 bases line up with TRBD1. Germline CDR1 reads SGHAT; CDR2 reads FQNNGV. J was trimmed by 5 bases and V by 5 bases; bases with no gene match: 7. This CDR3 has 14 amino acids. DNA for the CDR3: TGTGCCAGCAGCCCCATTGGGACAGGTACTGAAGCTTTCTTT. Its protein product is CASSPIGTGTEAFF.

The chain employs TRBV5-1 and TRBJ1-1, with 7 nucleotides matching TRBD1. J gave up 4 bases and V 6 bases, and 6 bases lay outside the gene matches. Germline lookup yields CDR1 SGHRS and CDR2 YFSETQ. The CDR3 consists of 13 residues. The CDR3 sequence: CASTVGGGTEAFF. The CDR3 nucleotides are TGCGCCAGCACAGTAGGGGGCGGCACTGAAGCTTTCTTT. Variable domain in full (rest from reference TRBV5-1 and TRBJ1-1): KAGVTQTPRYLIKTRGQQVTLSCSPISGHRSVSWYQQTPGQGLQFLFEYFSETQRNKGNFPGRFSGRQFSNSRSEMNVSTLELGDSALYLCASTVGGGTEAFFGQGTRLTVV.

The chain uses TRBV18 and TRBJ2-5, with D maybe TRBD2 (5 bases). Trimming took off 3 bases at V and 3 bases at J, with 14 bases between the two ends. Per germline, CDR1 KGHSH and CDR2 LQKENI. The CDR3 runs to 15 residues. This CDR3 is CASSPVEAGKETQYF. The CDR3 region has the DNA TGTGCCAGCTCACCCGTGGAGGCAGGCAAAGAGACCCAGTACTTC.

The rearrangement joins TRBV7-3 to TRBJ1-2; D remains unclear. The CDR3 has 12 residues. V was trimmed by 8 bases and J by 0 bases, leaving 7 bases between them. Looked up from germline, CDR1 is SGHTA and CDR2 is FQGTGA. CDR3 protein: CASFISNYGYTF. CDR3 DNA sequence: TGTGCCAGCTTTATCTCTAACTATGGCTACACCTTC.

This sequence joins TRBV7-8 and TRBJ2-1; maybe TRBD1 (6 bases). Looked up from germline, CDR1 is SGHVS and CDR2 is FQNEAQ. The CDR3 consists of 15 residues. The ends were cut back, 3 bases at V and 5 bases at J, with 14 bases in the middle. The CDR3 DNA follows: TGTGCCAGCAGCTTTCCCGGGACACTTAACAATGAGCAGTTCTTC. It translates to CASSFPGTLNNEQFF.

The chain combines TRBV4-2 with TRBJ1-2; D call uncertain. Germline CDR1 is LGHNA and CDR2 is YNFKEQ. Trimming shortened V by 3 bases and J by 4 bases, and 12 bases separated the two germline ends. CDR3 length equals 14 residues. CDR3 sequence: CASSHGSQTYGYTF. DNA of the CDR3: TGTGCCAGCAGCCACGGGAGTCAGACCTATGGCTACACCTTC.

This clone has only one observation. The V call is TRBV19, the J call TRBJ2-5; the D gene is possibly TRBD2 (6 bases). Germline assignment: CDR1 LNHDA and CDR2 SQIVND (reference sequence). This CDR3 is 15 amino acids long. V was trimmed by 2 bases and J by 3 bases, leaving 13 bases between them. Here the CDR3 reads CASSIMGRREETQYF. CDR3 bases: TGTGCCAGTAGTATAATGGGAAGGAGGGAAGAGACCCAGTACTTC. The complete variable domain, with remaining parts taken from reference TRBV19 and TRBJ2-5, reads DGGITQSPKYLFRKEGQNVTLSCEQNLNHDAMYWYRQDPGQGLRLIYYSQIVNDFQKGDIAEGYSVSREKKESFPLTVTSAQKNPTAFYLCASSIMGRREETQYFGPGTRLLVL.

This chain connects TRBV14 to TRBJ1-2; 8 positions agree with TRBD1. CDR1 and CDR2 (germline): SGHDN, FVKESK. The length of the CDR3 is 16 residues. The ends lost 4 bases at V and 0 bases at J; junction bases unmatched: 7. CDR3 residues: CASSRGQGPSNYGYTF. CDR3 DNA sequence: TGTGCCAGCAGCCGAGGACAGGGCCCATCTAACTATGGCTACACCTTC. Using reference TRBV14 and TRBJ1-2 for the parts outside the CDR3, the full variable domain is EAGVTQFPSHSVIEKGQTVTLRCDPISGHDNLYWYRRVMGKEIKFLLHFVKESKQDESGMPNNRFLAERTGGTYSTLKVQPAELEDSGVYFCASSRGQGPSNYGYTFGSGTRLTVV.

The CDR3, as DNA: TGTGCCTGGAGTGTACATCTTAGAGGGGAGCTGTTTTTT. Residues: CAWSVHLRGELFF. This chain uses TRBV30 with TRBJ2-2, with D unresolved. This CDR3 contains 13 residues. V was shortened by 0 bases and J by 8 bases, with 10 bases between the two germline ends. Germline CDR1 GTSNPN, CDR2 SVGIG (reference sequence).

The chain combines TRBV10-3 with TRBJ2-2; D might be TRBD1 or TRBD2, each matching 5 bases. The V end was cut by 6 bases, the J end by 6 bases, with 14 bases between. CDR3 length equals 14 residues. In germline, CDR1 is ENHRY, CDR2 SYGVKD. For the CDR3, the DNA is TGTGCCATCAGCAAAACTAGGGACGCCGGGGAGCTGTTTTTT. Translating it yields CAISKTRDAGELFF.

The chain recombines TRBV7-3 with TRBJ1-2; 7 bases are a match to TRBD1. Germline CDR1 reads SGHTA; CDR2 reads FQGTGA. V was clipped by 0 bases and J by 6 bases; unmatched bases: 7. The CDR3 loop spans 15 amino acids. The CDR3 DNA sequence: TGTGCCAGCAGCTTAACCCCAGACAGGGTGCATGGCTACACCTTC. Translation: CASSLTPDRVHGYTF.

V and J are TRBV19 and TRBJ2-7; D call uncertain. The CDR3 contains 16 residues. Trimming stripped 6 bases from V and 3 bases from J, with 21 bases between. Looked up from germline, CDR1 is LNHDA and CDR2 is SQIVND (reference sequence). CDR3 amino acids: CASSPSVAGINYEQYF. The CDR3, as DNA: TGTGCCAGTAGCCCCTCCGTCGCAGGAATTAACTACGAGCAGTACTTC.

This clone was detected a few times. V gene TRBV7-2 combines with J gene TRBJ1-1, with D uncertain. The CDR3 has 14 residues. Germline CDR1 and CDR2: SGHTA and FQGNSA. With 2 bases removed from V and 2 bases from J, the gap between germline ends came to 9 bases. CDR3 in DNA: TGTGCCAGCAGCTTATATTTCAGCAACACTGAAGCTTTCTTT. Translated: CASSLYFSNTEAFF. Drawing the rest from reference TRBV7-2 and TRBJ1-1, the complete variable domain is GAGVSQSPSNKVTEKGKDVELRCDPISGHTALYWYRQSLGQGLEFLIYFQGNSAPDKSGLPSDRFSAERTGGSVSTLTIQRTQQEDSAVYLCASSLYFSNTEAFFGQGTRLTVV.

This clone was observed a few times. This chain uses TRBV21-1 with TRBJ1-5; the table's TRBD1 call for D was not verified on the DNA. TRBV21-1 is noted as a pseudogene. The CDR3 covers 16 residues. The CDR3 protein is CARTNPGQTNHQPQHF. The CDR3 DNA is TGTGCCAGAACAAACCCGGGACAGACCAACCATCAGCCCCAGCATTTT.

The chain uses TRBV18 and TRBJ1-1; weak D call: TRBD1 (6 bases). The CDR3 loop spans 16 amino acids. The germline CDR1 and CDR2 sequences are KGHSH and LQKENI. The V end lost 1 base, the J end lost 1 base, and 13 bases lay between the germline ends. Written as DNA, the CDR3 is TGTGCCAGCTCACCACTTCGACAGGAAAAGAACACTGAAGCTTTCTTT. Translated, it gives CASSPLRQEKNTEAFF.